The T cell receptor beta chain described here comes from a study of T cell changes during pregnancy in multiple sclerosis. Assay used: immunoSEQ multiplex PCR; TCRdb lists only in-frame clones, some missing. Of about 59,000 clones in the sample, 90% to 95% were seen once. This CDR3 contains 16 residues. Germline trimming cut 0 bases from V and 2 bases from J; bases unmatched to any gene: 3. CDR1 and CDR2 from the germline V gene are SGHRS and YFSETQ. The sequence was collected from a female donor with multiple sclerosis, enrolled in a pregnancy study. Material: CD8+ T cells from peripheral blood mononuclear cells, obtained after pregnancy. V usage is TRBV5-1 and J usage is TRBJ2-1, with 9 bases aligning to TRBD2. Here the CDR3 reads CASSLGLAGTYNEQFF. CDR3 sequence (DNA): TGCGCCAGCAGCTTGGGTCTAGCGGGAACCTACAATGAGCAGTTCTTC.